This TCR beta chain was retrieved from a study of blood T cell repertoires in COVID-19. Overall study: Collection of acute and convalescent COVID-19 samples took place in the United States, Italy and Spain. The cDNA or gDNA used as material had been derived from T cells, B-cell-depleted T cells, or PBMCs.

Sequencing used immunoSEQ multiplex PCR; TCRdb keeps in-frame clones, though not all of them. This table has 58,000 or so clones, about four fifths appearing once. CDR1 and CDR2 from the germline V gene are MNHEY and SVGAGI. The V gene end was trimmed by 6 bases and the J gene end by 5 bases; junction bases not matched to a gene: 8. The CDR3 is made up of 14 amino acids. The sequenced sample was peripheral blood. The sequence came from a human donor in a cohort sampled during active COVID-19. V and J are TRBV6-5 and TRBJ2-7; TRBD1 agrees at 9 bases. In DNA, the CDR3 is TGTGCCAGCAGCTATGGGACAGGGCGCGACGAGCAGTACTTC. Translating gives CASSYGTGRDEQYF.